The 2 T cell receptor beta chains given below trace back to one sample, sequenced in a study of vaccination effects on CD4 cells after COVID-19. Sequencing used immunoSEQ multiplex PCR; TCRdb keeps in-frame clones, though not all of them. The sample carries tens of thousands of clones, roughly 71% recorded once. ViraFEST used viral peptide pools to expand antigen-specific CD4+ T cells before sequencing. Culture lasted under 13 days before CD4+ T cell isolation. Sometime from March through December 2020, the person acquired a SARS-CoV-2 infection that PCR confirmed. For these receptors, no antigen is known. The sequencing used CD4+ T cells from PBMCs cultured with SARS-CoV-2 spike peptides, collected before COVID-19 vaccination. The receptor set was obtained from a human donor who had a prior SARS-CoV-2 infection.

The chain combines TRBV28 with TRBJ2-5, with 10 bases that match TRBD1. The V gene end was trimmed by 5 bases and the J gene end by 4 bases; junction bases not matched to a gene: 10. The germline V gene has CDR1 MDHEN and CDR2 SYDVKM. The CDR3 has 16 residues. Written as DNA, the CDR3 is TGTGCCAGCAGTCAGACAGGGGGCATTAAGGGAGAGACCCAGTACTTC. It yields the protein CASSQTGGIKGETQYF.

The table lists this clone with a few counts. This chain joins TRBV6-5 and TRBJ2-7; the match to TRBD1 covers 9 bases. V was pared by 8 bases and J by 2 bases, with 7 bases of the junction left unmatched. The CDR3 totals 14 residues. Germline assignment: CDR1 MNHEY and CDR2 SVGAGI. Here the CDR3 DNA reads TGTGCCAGCCAGACAGGGGGAGTTCCCTACGAGCAGTACTTC. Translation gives CASQTGGVPYEQYF.